Following are 30 T cell receptor beta chains from one sample sequenced in a study of CD8 T cells in ankylosing spondylitis. General study results and limits: Seemingly distinctive of ankylosing spondylitis blood was a TCR beta motif formed by eight highly homologous variants.

MiXCR, applied by TCRdb to the 5' RACE reads, yields one record per CDR3 protein. The data show fewer than 750,000 distinct CDR3 sequences, roughly 20% seen once. What these receptors recognize is not known. Sample: blood, either unsorted or a sorted T cell fraction (not recorded which). The receptors come from a male donor with ankylosing spondylitis.

The rearrangement links TRBV5-1 to TRBJ2-3; the match to TRBD1 covers 12 bases. The ends lost 2 bases at V and 5 bases at J; junction bases unmatched: 9. The germline V gene has CDR1 SGHRS and CDR2 YFSETQ. The CDR3 contains 17 residues. The CDR3 nucleotides read TGCGCCAGCAGCTTTCATCACGGGACAGGGGGCGAAGATACGCAGTATTTT. Translating it yields CASSFHHGTGGEDTQYF.

This chain joins TRBV10-3 and TRBJ2-3, with D possibly matching TRBD1 (6 bases). The CDR3 extends over 15 amino acids. V was clipped by 0 bases and J by 2 bases, with 9 bases between them. In germline, CDR1 is ENHRY, CDR2 SYGVKD. The CDR3 DNA reads TGTGCCATCAGTGAGTCGCAGGGGACCACAGATACGCAGTATTTT. Translating gives CAISESQGTTDTQYF.

This clonotype occurred a few times. The V call is TRBV18, the J call TRBJ2-2, with 11 positions matching TRBD2. CDR1 is KGHSH, CDR2 LQKENI, per germline. Germline trimming cut 0 bases from V and 6 bases from J; bases unmatched to any gene: 3. The CDR3 sequence is 16 residues long. The CDR3 region has the DNA TGTGCCAGCTCACCACCTACTAGCGGGAGATCCGGGGAGCTGTTTTTT. Its protein product is CASSPPTSGRSGELFF.

The chain couples TRBV7-9 to TRBJ1-1, with D tentatively TRBD1 (5 bases). This CDR3 contains 15 residues. Per germline, CDR1 SEHNR and CDR2 FQNEAQ (reference sequence). V was clipped by 0 bases and J by 7 bases, with 15 bases between them. CDR3 in amino acids: CASSLAVVGVGEAFF. The CDR3 region has the DNA TGTGCCAGCAGCTTAGCTGTGGTGGGGGTCGGTGAAGCTTTCTTT.

This chain links TRBV28 with TRBJ2-5; 7 nucleotides line up with TRBD1. The CDR3 runs 16 residues. V dropped 3 bases and J dropped 4; count of bases not matched to a gene: 11. Germline CDR1 and CDR2: MDHEN and SYDVKM. The CDR3 bases are TGTGCCAGCAGTTTTCGGACAGGCTTAGGTAGAGAGACCCAGTACTTC. It codes for CASSFRTGLGRETQYF.

The chain employs TRBV20-1 and TRBJ1-1; D unclear. V dropped 3 bases and J dropped 0 bases, with 8 bases sitting between them. The length of the CDR3 is 13 residues. The germline V gene has CDR1 DFQATT and CDR2 SNEGSKA (reference sequence). CDR3 DNA sequence: TGCAGTGCTAGTCGGGAACTGAACACTGAAGCTTTCTTT. Translated: CSASRELNTEAFF.

The V call is TRBV7-2, the J call TRBJ1-5; D gene unclear. Germline-derived CDR1 and CDR2 are SGHTA and FQGNSA. This CDR3 is 14 amino acids long. Trimming left V 4 bases short and J 1 base short, with 8 bases between. The CDR3 loop is CASSSKYSNQPQHF. CDR3 in DNA: TGTGCCAGCAGCTCCAAGTACAGCAATCAGCCCCAGCATTTT. Using reference TRBV7-2 and TRBJ1-5 for the parts outside the CDR3, the full variable domain is GAGVSQSPSNKVTEKGKDVELRCDPISGHTALYWYRQSLGQGLEFLIYFQGNSAPDKSGLPSDRFSAERTGGSVSTLTIQRTQQEDSAVYLCASSSKYSNQPQHFGDGTRLSIL.

The chain recombines TRBV9 with TRBJ1-1; D is possibly TRBD1 (5 bases). Germline V CDR1 and CDR2: SGDLS, YYNGEE. V lost 4 bases, J lost 12 bases, and 25 bases lay in between. The CDR3 sequence is 15 residues long. The CDR3: CASSYMGPEPGNSFF. CDR3 DNA sequence: TGTGCCAGCAGCTATATGGGGCCCGAACCTGGGAACTCTTTCTTT.

The table lists this clonotype with a few counts. The DNA for the CDR3 is TGCAGCGTCGGTGGGAAGCAGCGGAACACTGAAGCTTTCTTT. Translating it yields CSVGGKQRNTEAFF. The V gene is TRBV29-1, the J gene TRBJ1-1; no reliable D call. V was pared by 6 bases and J by 1 base, with 15 bases between. The germline V gene has CDR1 SQVTM and CDR2 ANQGSEA. The length of the CDR3 is 14 residues.

This clonotype came up once. The chain is built from TRBV29-1 and TRBJ2-7, with 11 bases that match TRBD2. The junction had 2 bases not matched to a gene; V was cut back by 3 bases and J by 1 base. Germline values: CDR1 SQVTM, CDR2 ANQGSEA. This CDR3 region has 14 residues. The DNA of the CDR3 is TGCAGCGTTGAGACTAGCGGGACGTCCTACGAGCAGTACTTC. Protein: CSVETSGTSYEQYF.

The J gene is TRBJ2-5, the V gene TRBV6-1, with D tentatively TRBD1 or TRBD2 (5 bases each). CDR1 and CDR2 (germline): MNHNS, SASEGT. The CDR3 loop spans 14 amino acids. V gave up 7 bases and J gave up 2 bases, with 14 bases separating them. CDR3 nucleotides: TGTGCCAGCAAGAACGGTGGGGGACAAGAGACCCAGTACTTC. Translated, it gives CASKNGGGQETQYF.

This clonotype was seen more than once but under ten times. V usage is TRBV10-3 and J usage is TRBJ2-7; D could derive from TRBD1 or TRBD2 (5 bases each). The germline CDR1 and CDR2 sequences are ENHRY and SYGVKD. CDR3 length: 12 residues. V lost 0 bases, J lost 9 bases, and 9 bases lay in between. The CDR3 is CAISESTGPQYF. CDR3 bases: TGTGCCATCAGTGAGTCTACGGGGCCGCAGTACTTC.

This clonotype appeared many times. The chain is built from TRBV7-9 and TRBJ1-5, with D unresolved. The germline CDR1 and CDR2 sequences are SEHNR and FQNEAQ (reference sequence). The ends were cut back, 1 base at V and 1 base at J, with 8 bases in the middle. This CDR3 is 15 amino acids long. The CDR3 DNA sequence: TGTGCCAGCAGCTTAGGGGGAGGGAGCAATCAGCCCCAGCATTTT. Translated, it gives CASSLGGGSNQPQHF.

This rearrangement joins TRBV12-3 or TRBV12-4 to TRBJ1-4, with a weak D call TRBD1 (6 bases). This CDR3 contains 13 residues. The V gene lost 3 bases and the J gene lost 8 bases, with 10 bases spanning the gap. The chain's CDR3 is CASSFWGREKLFF. The CDR3, as DNA: TGTGCCAGCAGTTTTTGGGGGCGAGAAAAACTGTTTTTT.

This clonotype was counted a few times. The CDR3 region is CASASGALSYNEQFF. The DNA of the CDR3 is TGCGCCAGCGCCTCAGGGGCTCTATCCTACAATGAGCAGTTCTTC. This chain uses TRBV5-1 with TRBJ2-1, with TRBD1 as a possible D gene (6 bases). This CDR3 comprises 15 residues. V gave up 7 bases and J gave up 1 base, with 15 bases separating them. CDR1 is SGHRS and CDR2 is YFSETQ in the germline V gene.

This clonotype was observed a handful of times. The chain employs TRBV28 and TRBJ2-7, with TRBD1 matching 9 bases. The ends lost 5 bases at V and 5 bases at J; junction bases unmatched: 10. Germline V gives CDR1 MDHEN, CDR2 SYDVKM. This CDR3 has 15 residues. CDR3 coding DNA: TGTGCCAGCAGTCCCCTCCCCGGGACAGGGAACGAGCAGTACTTC. Its translation: CASSPLPGTGNEQYF.

The chain uses TRBV2 and TRBJ1-6; perhaps TRBD1 as D (5 bases). CDR1 and CDR2 (germline): SNHLY, FYNNEI. V was trimmed by 6 bases and J by 9 bases, leaving 15 bases between them. CDR3 size: 14 residues. Written as DNA, the CDR3 is TGTGCCAGCAGGCAAGCCCAGGGCGGTTCACCCCTCCACTTT. This sequence encodes CASRQAQGGSPLHF. The complete variable domain, with remaining parts taken from reference TRBV2 and TRBJ1-6, reads EPEVTQTPSHQVTQMGQEVILRCVPISNHLYFYWYRQILGQKVEFLVSFYNNEISEKSEIFDDQFSVERPDGSNFTLKIRSTKLEDSAMYFCASRQAQGGSPLHFGNGTRLTVT.

This chain links TRBV24-1 with TRBJ2-2, with a weak D call TRBD1 (5 bases). CDR3 length: 15 residues. The V and J ends lost 5 bases and 3 bases respectively, with 12 bases between them. Germline values: CDR1 KGHDR, CDR2 SFDVKD. CDR3 in DNA: TGTGCCACCAGTGTGAAAGGGGCCGACACCGGGGAGCTGTTTTTT. Residues: CATSVKGADTGELFF.

This clonotype has just one count. V and J are TRBV2 and TRBJ2-7; TRBD1 or TRBD2 may be the D gene (5 bases each). The germline CDR1 and CDR2 sequences are SNHLY and FYNNEI. The CDR3 is 13 amino acids. Between the trimmed V and J ends, which lost 4 bases and 7 bases, there was a span of 14 bases. The chain's CDR3 is CASSVGGWGEQYF. CDR3 nucleotides: TGTGCCAGCAGTGTTGGCGGCTGGGGGGAGCAGTACTTC. Complete variable domain (other parts from reference TRBV2 and TRBJ2-7): EPEVTQTPSHQVTQMGQEVILRCVPISNHLYFYWYRQILGQKVEFLVSFYNNEISEKSEIFDDQFSVERPDGSNFTLKIRSTKLEDSAMYFCASSVGGWGEQYFGPGTRLTVT.

This clonotype was found a few times. This chain joins TRBV5-1 and TRBJ2-3; a possible D gene is TRBD1 (6 bases). V was shortened by 4 bases and J by 0 bases, with 9 bases between the two germline ends. Germline CDR1 is SGHRS and CDR2 is YFSETQ. CDR3 length equals 14 residues. This CDR3 is CASSRQESTDTQYF. As DNA, the CDR3 is TGCGCCAGCAGCCGACAGGAAAGCACAGATACGCAGTATTTT. Full variable domain (remainder filled in from reference TRBV5-1 and TRBJ2-3): KAGVTQTPRYLIKTRGQQVTLSCSPISGHRSVSWYQQTPGQGLQFLFEYFSETQRNKGNFPGRFSGRQFSNSRSEMNVSTLELGDSALYLCASSRQESTDTQYFGPGTRLTVL.

The chain is built from TRBV5-8 and TRBJ2-1; TRBD2 agrees at 7 bases. The CDR3 covers 14 residues. V gave up 5 bases and J gave up 4 bases; unmatched junction bases: 6. CDR1 is SGHTS, CDR2 YDEGEE, per germline. CDR3 residues: CASSRQRGYNEQFF. CDR3 bases: TGTGCCAGCAGTCGCCAGCGGGGTTACAATGAGCAGTTCTTC.

In this sample, this clonotype turned up a few times. The chain links TRBV12-3 or TRBV12-4 to TRBJ2-4, with D possibly called TRBD1 or TRBD2 (5 bases each). V was clipped by 6 bases and J by 0 bases, with 12 bases between them. The CDR3 extends over 15 amino acids. CDR3 sequence reads: CASRPGPKAKNIQYF. CDR3 nucleotide sequence: TGTGCCAGCAGACCGGGACCGAAAGCCAAAAACATTCAGTACTTC.

The chain carries TRBV10-3 and TRBJ2-3; 7 bases are shared with TRBD2. J was trimmed by 0 bases and V by 6 bases; bases with no gene match: 6. Germline CDR1 and CDR2: ENHRY and SYGVKD. The CDR3 is 15 residues long. The CDR3 here is CAISTSTSSTDTQYF. CDR3 in DNA: TGTGCCATCAGCACTTCGACTAGCAGCACAGATACGCAGTATTTT.

The chain carries TRBV29-1 and TRBJ2-7; D ambiguous. The CDR3 sequence is 12 residues long. Germline CDR1 SQVTM, CDR2 ANQGSEA. The germline V and J ends were trimmed by 1 base and 2 bases, with 6 bases remaining between them. The DNA for the CDR3 is TGCAGCGTTGAAGGGCCCCCCTACGAGCAGTACTTC. Amino acid sequence: CSVEGPPYEQYF.

Only a few counts were recorded for this clonotype. The CDR3 sequence is CSAVSPAYEQYF. The CDR3 DNA sequence: TGCAGTGCTGTCTCCCCCGCCTACGAGCAGTACTTC. The chain combines TRBV20-1 with TRBJ2-7; D is unresolved. Trimming left V 5 bases short and J 2 bases short, with 10 bases between. The CDR3 runs to 12 residues. Per germline, CDR1 DFQATT and CDR2 SNEGSKA (reference sequence).

The genes are TRBV27 and TRBJ1-2; D remains ambiguous. In germline, CDR1 is MNHEY, CDR2 SMNVEV (reference sequence). CDR3 length: 13 residues. The V end was cut by 5 bases, the J end by 4 bases, with 11 bases between. This chain's CDR3 is CASSPTRLYGYTF. The CDR3 coding sequence is TGTGCCAGCAGTCCGACCCGCCTCTATGGCTACACCTTC.

CDR3 sequence: CATRHYSGSTYNEQFF. The CDR3 coding sequence is TGTGCCACCAGACATTATAGCGGGAGTACCTACAATGAGCAGTTCTTC. The chain has TRBV15 and TRBJ2-1; 9 nucleotides line up with TRBD2. CDR3 length equals 16 residues. V shed 6 bases, J shed 2 bases, and the junction held 8 bases outside the gene matches. CDR1 is LNHNV and CDR2 is YYDKDF in the germline V gene (reference sequence). The whole variable domain, remainder taken from reference TRBV15 and TRBJ2-1, is DAMVIQNPRYQVTQFGKPVTLSCSQTLNHNVMYWYQQKSSQAPKLLFHYYDKDFNNEADTPDNFQSRRPNTSFCFLDIRSPGLGDTAMYLCATRHYSGSTYNEQFFGPGTRLTVL.

Only a few counts were recorded for this clonotype. The CDR3 loop is CAWRRGGNEQFF. The CDR3 DNA follows: TGTGCCTGGAGACGGGGGGGAAATGAGCAGTTCTTC. The rearrangement joins TRBV30 to TRBJ2-1; TRBD2 matches 8 bases. The CDR3 covers 12 residues. In germline, CDR1 is GTSNPN, CDR2 SVGIG (reference sequence). After removal of 3 bases from V and 7 bases from J, the junction contained 2 bases not matched to a gene.

This clonotype came up a few times. The V gene is TRBV15, the J gene TRBJ2-7, with D possibly being TRBD1 (6 bases). The CDR3 totals 15 residues. V dropped 2 bases and J dropped 2 bases, with 13 bases sitting between them. Germline V gene sequence: CDR1 LNHNV, CDR2 YYDKDF (reference sequence). CDR3 residues: CATSRSIDRTYEQYF. CDR3 nucleotides: TGTGCCACCAGCAGATCTATAGACAGGACCTACGAGCAGTACTTC.

V is TRBV5-1 and J is TRBJ2-7, with D possibly TRBD2 on 6 matching bases. This CDR3 is 12 amino acids long. Trimming pared 4 bases from V and 7 bases from J, leaving 12 bases between. Per the germline V gene, CDR1 is SGHRS and CDR2 is YFSETQ. The CDR3 DNA is TGCGCCAGCAGCACCAGGGCGGGAGAGCAGTACTTC. This sequence encodes CASSTRAGEQYF.